This T cell receptor beta chain was captured by sequencing in a study of blood T cell repertoires in COVID-19. TCRdb keeps only in-frame clones here, not all; method: immunoSEQ multiplex PCR. The sample has 100,000 to 150,000 clones; approximately 90% are singletons. CDR3 length: 17 amino acids. CDR1 and CDR2 (germline): LNHDA, SQIVND (reference sequence). The V and J ends lost 4 bases and 4 bases, in that order; junction bases with no gene match: 14. The origin of this receptor is a man aged 55 to 69 with COVID-19, enrolled during active disease. The sample taken for sequencing was peripheral blood. The V call is TRBV19, the J call TRBJ1-2; 8 positions agree with TRBD1. CDR3 in DNA: TGTGCCAGTAGTACCACCACATCCAGGGGGCTGTTCTATGGCTACACCTTC. It translates to CASSTTTSRGLFYGYTF.